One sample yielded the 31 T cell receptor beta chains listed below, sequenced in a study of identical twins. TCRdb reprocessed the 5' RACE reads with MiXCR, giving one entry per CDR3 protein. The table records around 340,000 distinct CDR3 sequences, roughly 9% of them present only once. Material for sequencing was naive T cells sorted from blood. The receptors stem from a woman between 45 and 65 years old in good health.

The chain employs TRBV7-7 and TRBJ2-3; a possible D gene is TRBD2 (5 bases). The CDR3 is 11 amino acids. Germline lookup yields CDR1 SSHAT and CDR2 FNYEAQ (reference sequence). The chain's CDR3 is CATLVSGTQYF. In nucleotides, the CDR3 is TGTGCTACCCTTGTGAGCGGTACGCAGTATTTT.

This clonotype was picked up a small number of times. CDR3 DNA: TGCGCCAGCAGCTTGGAAGGGGGCTCCTTCACTGAAGCTTTCTTT. It codes for CASSLEGGSFTEAFF. This chain joins TRBV5-1 and TRBJ1-1; 7 bases align to TRBD1. The junction had 6 bases not matched to a gene; V was cut back by 0 bases and J by 4 bases. The germline CDR1 and CDR2 sequences are SGHRS and YFSETQ. The CDR3 length is 15 residues. The variable domain in full, completed from reference TRBV5-1 and TRBJ1-1, reads KAGVTQTPRYLIKTRGQQVTLSCSPISGHRSVSWYQQTPGQGLQFLFEYFSETQRNKGNFPGRFSGRQFSNSRSEMNVSTLELGDSALYLCASSLEGGSFTEAFFGQGTRLTVV.

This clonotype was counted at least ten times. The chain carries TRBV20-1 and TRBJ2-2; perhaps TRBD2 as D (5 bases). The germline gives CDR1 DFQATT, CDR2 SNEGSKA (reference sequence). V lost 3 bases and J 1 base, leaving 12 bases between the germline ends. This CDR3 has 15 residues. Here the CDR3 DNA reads TGCAGTGCTAGGAATCCGGGGAGGAACACCGGGGAGCTGTTTTTT. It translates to CSARNPGRNTGELFF.

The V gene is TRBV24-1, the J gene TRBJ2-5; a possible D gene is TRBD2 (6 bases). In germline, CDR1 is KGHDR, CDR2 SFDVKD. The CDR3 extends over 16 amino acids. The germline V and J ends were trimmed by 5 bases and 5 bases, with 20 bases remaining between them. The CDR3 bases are TGTGCCACCAGTGGGTCCGGGACTTCAGTTCGGGAGACCCAGTACTTC. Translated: CATSGSGTSVRETQYF.

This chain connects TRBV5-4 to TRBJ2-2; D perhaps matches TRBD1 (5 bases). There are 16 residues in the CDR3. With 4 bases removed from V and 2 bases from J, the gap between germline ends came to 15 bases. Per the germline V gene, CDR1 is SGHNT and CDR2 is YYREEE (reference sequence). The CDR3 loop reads CASSQGYGRNTGELFF. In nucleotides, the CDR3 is TGTGCCAGCAGCCAGGGTTATGGTAGAAACACCGGGGAGCTGTTTTTT.

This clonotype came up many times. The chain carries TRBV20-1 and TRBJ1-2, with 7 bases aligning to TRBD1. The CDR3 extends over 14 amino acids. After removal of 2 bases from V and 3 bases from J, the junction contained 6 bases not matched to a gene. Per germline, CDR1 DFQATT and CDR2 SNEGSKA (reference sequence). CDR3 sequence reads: CSARYRGNDYGYTF. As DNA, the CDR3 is TGCAGTGCTAGATACAGGGGTAACGACTATGGCTACACCTTC.

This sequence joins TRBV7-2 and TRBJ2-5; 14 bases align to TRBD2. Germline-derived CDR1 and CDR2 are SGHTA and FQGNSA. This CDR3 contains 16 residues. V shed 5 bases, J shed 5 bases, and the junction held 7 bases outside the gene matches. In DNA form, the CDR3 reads TGTGCCAGCAGCCAGGGACTAGCGGGAGTAACGGAGACCCAGTACTTC. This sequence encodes CASSQGLAGVTETQYF.

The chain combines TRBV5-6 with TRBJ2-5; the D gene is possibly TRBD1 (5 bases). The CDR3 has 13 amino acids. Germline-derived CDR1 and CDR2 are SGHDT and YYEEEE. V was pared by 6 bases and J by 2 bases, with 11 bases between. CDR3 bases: TGTGCCAGCAAATGGGGCTCGCAAGAGACCCAGTACTTC. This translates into CASKWGSQETQYF.

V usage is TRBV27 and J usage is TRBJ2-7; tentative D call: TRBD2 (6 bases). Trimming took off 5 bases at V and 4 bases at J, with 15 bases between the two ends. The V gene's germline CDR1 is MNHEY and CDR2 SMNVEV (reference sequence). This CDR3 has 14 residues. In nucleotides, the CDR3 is TGTGCCAGCAGTGCCGGGACTGACGGATACGAGCAGTACGTC. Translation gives CASSAGTDGYEQYV.

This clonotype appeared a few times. This CDR3 reads CASSQESLSGWVYNEQFF. The CDR3 nucleotides are TGTGCCAGCAGCCAAGAATCCCTTAGCGGGTGGGTATACAATGAGCAGTTCTTC. The chain links TRBV14 to TRBJ2-1, with 7 nucleotides matching TRBD2. The V and J ends lost 0 bases and 4 bases, in that order; junction bases with no gene match: 12. There are 18 residues in the CDR3. The germline V gene has CDR1 SGHDN and CDR2 FVKESK.

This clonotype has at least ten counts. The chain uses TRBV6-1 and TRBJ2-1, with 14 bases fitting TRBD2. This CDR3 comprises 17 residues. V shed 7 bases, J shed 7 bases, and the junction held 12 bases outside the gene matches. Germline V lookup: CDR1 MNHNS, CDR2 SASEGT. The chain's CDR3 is CASNLGTSGRVGNEQFF. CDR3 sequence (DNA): TGTGCCAGCAATCTAGGGACTAGCGGGAGAGTCGGGAATGAGCAGTTCTTC.

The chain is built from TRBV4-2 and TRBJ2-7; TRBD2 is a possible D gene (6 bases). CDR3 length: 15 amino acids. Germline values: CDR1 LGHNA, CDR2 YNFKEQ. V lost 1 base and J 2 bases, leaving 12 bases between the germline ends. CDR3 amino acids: CASSQVTGAPYEQYF. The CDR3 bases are TGTGCCAGCAGCCAAGTTACGGGAGCCCCCTACGAGCAGTACTTC.

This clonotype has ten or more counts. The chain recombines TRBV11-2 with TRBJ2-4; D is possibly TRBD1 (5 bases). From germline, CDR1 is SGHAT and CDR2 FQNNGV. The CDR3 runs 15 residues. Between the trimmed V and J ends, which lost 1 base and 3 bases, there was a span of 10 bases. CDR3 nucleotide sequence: TGTGCCAGCAGCTTAGGGAACAGGCTCAAAAACATTCAGTACTTC. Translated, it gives CASSLGNRLKNIQYF.

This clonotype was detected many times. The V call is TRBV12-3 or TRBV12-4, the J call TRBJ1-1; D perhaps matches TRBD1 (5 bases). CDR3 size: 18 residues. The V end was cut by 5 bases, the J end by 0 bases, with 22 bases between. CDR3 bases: TGTGCCAGCAGTCCCTATCTTGGGGGGAACCCGGTGAACACTGAAGCTTTCTTT. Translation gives CASSPYLGGNPVNTEAFF.

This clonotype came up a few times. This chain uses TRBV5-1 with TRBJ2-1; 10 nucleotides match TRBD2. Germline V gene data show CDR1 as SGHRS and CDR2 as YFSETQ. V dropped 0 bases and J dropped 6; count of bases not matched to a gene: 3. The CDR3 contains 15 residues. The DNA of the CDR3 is TGCGCCAGCAGCTTGGTCGCTAGCGGGGGCAATGAGCAGTTCTTC. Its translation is CASSLVASGGNEQFF.

The DNA for the CDR3 is TGTGCCAGCAGCTCGTCGGGGGATAACTATGGCTACACCTTC. It is translated as CASSSSGDNYGYTF. The J gene is TRBJ1-2, the V gene TRBV11-3; weak D call: TRBD1 (5 bases). V lost 4 bases to trimming and J lost 1 base, with 10 bases between them. Germline V gene data show CDR1 as SGHNT and CDR2 as YENEEA. The CDR3 sequence is 14 residues long.

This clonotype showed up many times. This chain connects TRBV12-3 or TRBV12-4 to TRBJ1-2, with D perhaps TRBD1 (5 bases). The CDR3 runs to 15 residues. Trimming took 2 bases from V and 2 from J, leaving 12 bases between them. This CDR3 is CASSLLIGGNYGYTF. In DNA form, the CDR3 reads TGTGCCAGCAGTTTATTAATTGGGGGGAACTATGGCTACACCTTC.

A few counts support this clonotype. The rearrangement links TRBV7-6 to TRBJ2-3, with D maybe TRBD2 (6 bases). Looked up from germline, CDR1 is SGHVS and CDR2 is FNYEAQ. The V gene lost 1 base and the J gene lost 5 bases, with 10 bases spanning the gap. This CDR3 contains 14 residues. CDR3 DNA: TGTGCCAGCAGCTTAGGGAGGGCGGGAGATACGCAGTATTTT. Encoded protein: CASSLGRAGDTQYF.

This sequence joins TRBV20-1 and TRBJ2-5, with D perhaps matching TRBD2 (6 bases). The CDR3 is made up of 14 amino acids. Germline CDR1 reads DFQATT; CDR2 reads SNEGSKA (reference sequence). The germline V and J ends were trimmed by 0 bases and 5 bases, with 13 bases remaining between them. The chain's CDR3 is CSARDKARGETQYF. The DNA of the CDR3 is TGCAGTGCTAGAGACAAGGCCCGGGGGGAGACCCAGTACTTC.

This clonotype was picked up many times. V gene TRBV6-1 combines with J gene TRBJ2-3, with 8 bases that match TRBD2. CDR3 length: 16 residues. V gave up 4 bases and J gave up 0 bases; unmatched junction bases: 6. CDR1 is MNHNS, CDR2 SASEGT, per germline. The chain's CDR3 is CASSASSGSSTDTQYF. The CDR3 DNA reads TGTGCCAGCAGTGCGTCGAGCGGGAGCAGCACAGATACGCAGTATTTT.

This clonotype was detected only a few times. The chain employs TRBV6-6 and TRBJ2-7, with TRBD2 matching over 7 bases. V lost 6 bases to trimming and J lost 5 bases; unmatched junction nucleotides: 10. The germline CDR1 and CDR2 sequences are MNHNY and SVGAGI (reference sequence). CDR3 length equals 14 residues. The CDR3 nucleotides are TGTGCCAGCAGGGACGGGGCGGGGGTCCACGAGCAGTACGTC. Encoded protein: CASRDGAGVHEQYV.

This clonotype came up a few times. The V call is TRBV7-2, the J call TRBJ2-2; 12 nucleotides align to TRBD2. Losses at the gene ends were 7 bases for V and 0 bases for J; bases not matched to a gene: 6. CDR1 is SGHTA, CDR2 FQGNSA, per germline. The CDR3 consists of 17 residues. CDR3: CASNIGLAGPNTGELFF. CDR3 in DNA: TGTGCCAGCAATATCGGACTAGCGGGACCGAACACCGGGGAGCTGTTTTTT.

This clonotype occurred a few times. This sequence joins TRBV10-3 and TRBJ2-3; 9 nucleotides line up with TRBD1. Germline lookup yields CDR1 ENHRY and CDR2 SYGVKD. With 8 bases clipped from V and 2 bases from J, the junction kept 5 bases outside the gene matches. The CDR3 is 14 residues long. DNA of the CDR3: TGTGCCATCGTCCGGGACAGGGACACAGATACGCAGTATTTT. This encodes CAIVRDRDTDTQYF.

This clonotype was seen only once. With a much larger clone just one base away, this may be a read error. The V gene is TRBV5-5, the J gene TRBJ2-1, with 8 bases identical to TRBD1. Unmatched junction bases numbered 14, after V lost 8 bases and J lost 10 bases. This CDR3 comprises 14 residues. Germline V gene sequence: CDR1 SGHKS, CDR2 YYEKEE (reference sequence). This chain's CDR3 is CARTRQGTVSEQFF. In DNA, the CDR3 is TGTGCCAGGACAAGACAGGGGACGGTCTCCGAGCAGTTCTTC.

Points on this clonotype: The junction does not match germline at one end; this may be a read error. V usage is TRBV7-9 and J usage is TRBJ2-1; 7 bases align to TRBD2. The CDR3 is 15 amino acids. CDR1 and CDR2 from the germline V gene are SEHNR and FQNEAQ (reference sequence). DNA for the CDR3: TGTTCCAGCAGCCCCCTTGCGGGAGCGTGGAATGAGCAGTTCTTC. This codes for CSSSPLAGAWNEQFF.

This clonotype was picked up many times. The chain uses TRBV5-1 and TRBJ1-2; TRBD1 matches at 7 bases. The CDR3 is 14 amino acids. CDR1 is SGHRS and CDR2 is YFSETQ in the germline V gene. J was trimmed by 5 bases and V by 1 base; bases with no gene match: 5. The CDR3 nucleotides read TGCGCCAGCAGCTTGTATGGGGACAGTTATGGCTACACCTTC. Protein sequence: CASSLYGDSYGYTF.

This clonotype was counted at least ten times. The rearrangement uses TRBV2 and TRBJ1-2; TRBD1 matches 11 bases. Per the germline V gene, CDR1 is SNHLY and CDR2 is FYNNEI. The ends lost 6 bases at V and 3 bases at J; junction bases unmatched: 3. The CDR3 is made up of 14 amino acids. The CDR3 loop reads CASSWGQGDYGYTF. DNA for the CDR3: TGTGCCAGCAGCTGGGGACAGGGGGACTATGGCTACACCTTC.

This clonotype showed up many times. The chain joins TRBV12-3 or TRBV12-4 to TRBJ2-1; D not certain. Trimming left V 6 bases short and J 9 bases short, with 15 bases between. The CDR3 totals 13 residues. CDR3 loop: CASSPVAIGEQFF. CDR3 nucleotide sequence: TGTGCCAGCAGCCCCGTCGCTATTGGTGAGCAGTTCTTC.

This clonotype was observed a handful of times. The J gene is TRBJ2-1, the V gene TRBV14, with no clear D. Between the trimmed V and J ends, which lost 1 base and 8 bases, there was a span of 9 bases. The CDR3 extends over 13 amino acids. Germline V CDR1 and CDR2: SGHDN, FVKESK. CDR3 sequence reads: CASSQGVWDEQFF. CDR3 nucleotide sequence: TGTGCCAGCAGCCAAGGGGTCTGGGATGAGCAGTTCTTC.

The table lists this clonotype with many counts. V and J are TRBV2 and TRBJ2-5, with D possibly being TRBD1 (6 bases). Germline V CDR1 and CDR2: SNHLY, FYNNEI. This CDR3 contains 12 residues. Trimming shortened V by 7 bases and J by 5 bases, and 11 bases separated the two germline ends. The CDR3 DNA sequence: TGTGCCAGCAACACAGGGCAGGAGACCCAGTACTTC. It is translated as CASNTGQETQYF.

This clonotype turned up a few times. The CDR3: CASSLDSGRANEQFF. The CDR3 nucleotides are TGCGCCAGCAGCTTGGATAGCGGGAGGGCCAATGAGCAGTTCTTC. The chain carries TRBV5-1 and TRBJ2-1, with 11 bases matching TRBD2. This CDR3 contains 15 residues. The germline CDR1 and CDR2 sequences are SGHRS and YFSETQ. V was pared by 0 bases and J by 6 bases, with 2 bases of the junction left unmatched.